These 6 T cell receptor beta chains were all obtained from the same sample, sequenced in a study of shared clonotypes between healthy human individuals. Some clones are missing from TCRdb's copy, which holds only in-frame ones; the method was immunoSEQ multiplex PCR. Of around 500,000 clones in the sample, roughly 77% were seen once. Sequencing used PBMCs. These receptors were obtained from a woman aged 40 to 50 in good health. Some clones in this sample may be carry-over from other donors' samples.

The chain uses TRBV6-5 and TRBJ1-2; D is ambiguous. Per the germline V gene, CDR1 is MNHEY and CDR2 is SVGAGI. Trimming took off 2 bases at V and 4 bases at J, with 8 bases between the two ends. The CDR3 is 13 residues long. CDR3 sequence (DNA): TGTGCCAGCAGTTACAGGATAGCCTATGGCTACACCTTC. Translating it yields CASSYRIAYGYTF.

For the CDR3, the DNA is TGTGCCAGCAGCCTCAGCGGACAGGCCGGGAATTCACCCCTCCACTTT. Translation gives CASSLSGQAGNSPLHF. The J gene is TRBJ1-6, the V gene TRBV9; TRBD1 matches at 7 bases. This CDR3 region has 16 residues. Germline assignment: CDR1 SGDLS and CDR2 YYNGEE. Losses at the gene ends were 4 bases for V and 7 bases for J; bases not matched to a gene: 11.

The rearrangement links TRBV5-1 to TRBJ1-2; TRBD1 matches 9 bases. This CDR3 has 14 amino acids. CDR1 and CDR2 from the germline V gene are SGHRS and YFSETQ. Trimming removed 4 bases from V and 3 bases from J; junction bases left unmatched: 4. DNA of the CDR3: TGCGCCAGCAGCCAACAGGGGGCAGACTATGGCTACACCTTC. It is translated as CASSQQGADYGYTF.

The chain recombines TRBV21-1 with TRBJ2-7; TRBD1 was called by the table and not checked on the DNA. TRBV21-1 is a documented pseudogene. This CDR3 is 14 amino acids long. CDR3 protein: CASSVGGQSYEQYF. CDR3 bases: TGTGCCAGCAGCGTAGGGGGACAGTCCTACGAGCAGTACTTC.

The V and J genes are TRBV29-1 and TRBJ2-5; the D is unclear. The CDR3 extends over 12 amino acids. V lost 4 bases to trimming and J lost 4 bases, with 10 bases between them. Germline loops: CDR1 SQVTM, CDR2 ANQGSEA. CDR3 residues: CSVGSLGETQYF. The CDR3 bases are TGCAGCGTTGGGAGTTTGGGAGAGACCCAGTACTTC.

Turning to this clone: The same CDR3 arises from other DNA sequences in this sample as well. The chain is built from TRBV29-1 and TRBJ1-1; D gene unclear. Per germline, CDR1 SQVTM and CDR2 ANQGSEA. The CDR3 covers 11 residues. The CDR3 region has the DNA TGCAGTGGTGGCAGGAACACTGAAGCTTTCTTT. Translating it yields CSGGRNTEAFF.